This TCR beta chain stems from a study of control samples from healthy donors and cancer patients (dated by TCRdb to 2020 to 2021). The CDR3 spans 15 residues, from the cysteine through the phenylalanine. Of all the DNA, just the CDR3 is kept, 45 bases in frame from base 1. V is clipped by 4 bases and J by 0 bases, and the sequence between their germline boundaries is 11 bases long. The germline V gene (reference sequence) yields SGHNT for CDR1 and YYREEE for CDR2. There are a few counts of this clone. The specificity of this receptor is unknown. Qualities for individual bases were not recorded, and no much larger clone is one base off. Library generation was performed with the immunoSEQ multiplex PCR assay. The table was pulled from immuneACCESS by TCRdb, which kept in-frame rearrangements only. Such tables lose some clones; where checked, under half of the loss comes from unresolved V genes, and the rest has no known cause. A total of about 410,000 clones appear in this sample, more than 80% of them only once. The ten largest clonotypes hold about 6.3% of the sample.

This receptor was obtained from a man aged 40-49 years with head and neck cancer. Specimen: PBMCs. The V gene is TRBV5-4 and the J gene is TRBJ2-1; possibly the D gene is TRBD1, per 7 matching bases. The nucleotides are TGTGCCAGCAGCCCAGGGGGGTCCTCCTACAATGAGCAGTTCTTC. The translation is CASSPGGSSYNEQFF. Outside the CDR3, residues come from the reference TRBV5-4 and TRBJ2-1 proteins, so the full variable domain is: ETGVTQSPTHLIKTRGQQVTLRCSSQSGHNTVSWYQQALGQGPQFIFQYYREEENGRGNFPPRFSGLQFPNYSSELNVNALELDDSALYLCASSPGGSSYNEQFFGPGTRLTVL.